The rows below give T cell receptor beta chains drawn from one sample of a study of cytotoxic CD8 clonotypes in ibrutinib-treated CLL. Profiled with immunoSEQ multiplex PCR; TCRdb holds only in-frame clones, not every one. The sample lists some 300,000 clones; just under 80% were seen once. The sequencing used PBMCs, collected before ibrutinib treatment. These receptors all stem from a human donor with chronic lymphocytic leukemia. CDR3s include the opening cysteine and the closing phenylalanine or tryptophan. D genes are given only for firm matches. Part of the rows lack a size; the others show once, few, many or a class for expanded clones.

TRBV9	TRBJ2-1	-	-	CASSVGLALNGEQFF	TGTGCCAGCAGCGTAGGTCTAGCGTTGAATGGAGAGCAGTTCTTC
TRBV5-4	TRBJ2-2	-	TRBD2	CASSIRTSGRSGELFF	TGTGCCAGCAGCATCAGGACTAGCGGGAGATCCGGGGAGCTGTTTTTT
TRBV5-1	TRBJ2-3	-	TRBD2	CASSLDSSGSTDTQYF	TGCGCCAGCAGCTTGGATTCTAGCGGGAGCACAGATACGCAGTATTTT
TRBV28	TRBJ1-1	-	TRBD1	CASSAQGMTEAFF	TGTGCCAGCAGTGCACAGGGGATGACTGAAGCTTTCTTT
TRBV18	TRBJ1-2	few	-	CASSPPIRDGYTF	TGTGCCAGCTCACCACCAATAAGGGATGGCTACACCTTC
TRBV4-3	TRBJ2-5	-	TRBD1	CASSQETGTVYETQYF	TGCGCCAGCAGCCAAGAAACCGGGACAGTATACGAGACCCAGTACTTC
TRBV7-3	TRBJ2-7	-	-	CASSLADSYEQYF	TGTGCCAGCAGCTTAGCGGACTCCTACGAGCAGTACTTC
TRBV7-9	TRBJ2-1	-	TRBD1	CASSLAYRGSYNEQFF	TGTGCCAGCAGCTTAGCCTACAGGGGGAGCTACAATGAGCAGTTCTTC
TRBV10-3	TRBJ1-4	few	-	CAISESKDFDGKLFF	TGTGCCATCAGTGAGTCGAAGGACTTTGACGGAAAACTGTTTTTT
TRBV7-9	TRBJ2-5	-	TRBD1	CASSLGYRGKAIETQYF	TGTGCCAGCAGCTTAGGGTACAGGGGTAAAGCTATAGAGACCCAGTACTTC
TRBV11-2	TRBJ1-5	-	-	CASSSQGQPQHF	TGTGCCAGCAGCTCCCAAGGTCAGCCCCAGCATTTT
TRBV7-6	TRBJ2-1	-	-	CASSSGLFNEQFF	TGTGCCAGCAGCTCCGGACTCTTCAATGAGCAGTTCTTC
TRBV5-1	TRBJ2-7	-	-	CASSRDKPYEQYF	TGCGCCAGCAGCCGGGACAAACCCTACGAGCAGTACTTC
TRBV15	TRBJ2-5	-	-	CATSRLTSWLETQYF	TGTGCCACCAGCCGATTGACTAGTTGGTTAGAGACCCAGTACTTC
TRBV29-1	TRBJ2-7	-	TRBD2	CSVQSGESSYEQYF	TGCAGCGTCCAAAGCGGGGAGAGCTCCTACGAGCAGTACTTC
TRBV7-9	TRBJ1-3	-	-	CASSLLGSDPIYF	TGTGCCAGCAGCCTCCTGGGTTCGGACCCCATATATTTT
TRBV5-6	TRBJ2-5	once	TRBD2	CASSPQLAGGETQYF	TGTGCCAGCAGCCCACAGCTTGCGGGGGGGGAGACCCAGTACTTC
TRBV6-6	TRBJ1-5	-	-	CASSYSGGDQPQHF	TGTGCCAGCAGTTACTCAGGAGGGGATCAGCCCCAGCATTTT
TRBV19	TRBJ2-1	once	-	CASTIDPVGANNGQFF	TGTGCCAGTACCATTGACCCGGTCGGGGCGAATAACGGGCAGTTCTTC
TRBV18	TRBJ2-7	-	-	CASSPPGFGQYF	TGTGCCAGCTCACCACCCGGATTCGGGCAGTACTTC
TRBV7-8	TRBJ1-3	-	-	CASSLARDYSGNTIYF	TGTGCCAGCAGCTTAGCCAGGGATTACTCTGGAAACACCATATATTTT
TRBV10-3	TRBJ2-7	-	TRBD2	CAIRPLAGGGEQYF	TGTGCCATCAGACCGCTAGCGGGAGGTGGCGAGCAGTACTTC
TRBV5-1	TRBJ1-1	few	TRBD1	CASSPDRGNTEAFF	TGCGCCAGCAGCCCAGACAGGGGGAACACTGAAGCTTTCTTT
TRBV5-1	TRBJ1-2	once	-	CASSLTAGGQGYTF	TGCGCCAGCAGCTTGACCGCCGGGGGTCAAGGCTACACCTTC
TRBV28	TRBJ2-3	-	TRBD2	CASSQVWTSGSEGATDTQYF	TGTGCCAGCAGTCAGGTCTGGACTAGCGGGAGTGAAGGGGCCACAGATACGCAGTATTTT
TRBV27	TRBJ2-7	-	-	CASSLGYEQYF	TGTGCCAGCAGTTTGGGCTACGAGCAGTACTTC
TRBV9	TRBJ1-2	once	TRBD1	CASSTRDRDGYTF	TGTGCCAGCAGCACCCGGGACAGGGACGGCTACACCTTC
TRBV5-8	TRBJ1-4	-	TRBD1	CASRTGTGVEKLFF	TGTGCCAGCAGGACCGGGACAGGGGTCGAAAAACTGTTTTTT
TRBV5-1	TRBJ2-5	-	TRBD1	CASSLVQGAGETQYF	TGCGCCAGCAGCTTGGTTCAGGGGGCTGGAGAGACCCAGTACTTC
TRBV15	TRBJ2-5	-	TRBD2	CATSGGLAELEEQYF	TGTGCCACCAGCGGGGGACTAGCGGAACTGGAGGAGCAGTACTTC
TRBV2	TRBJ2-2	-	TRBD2	CATHRAGARTGELFF	TGTGCCACCCACCGGGCGGGAGCGAGGACCGGGGAGCTGTTTTTT
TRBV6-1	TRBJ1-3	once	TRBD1	CASSVTGTGAGNTIYF	TGTGCCAGCAGTGTAACCGGGACAGGGGCCGGAAACACCATATATTTT
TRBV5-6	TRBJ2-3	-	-	CASSGITQYF	TGTGCCAGCTCCGGGATTACGCAGTATTTT
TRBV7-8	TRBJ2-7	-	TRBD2	CASSPPSGSGYEQYF	TGTGCCAGCAGCCCCCCTAGCGGGAGTGGGTACGAGCAGTACTTC
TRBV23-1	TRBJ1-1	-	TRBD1	CASSPKTGLQVWEAFF	TGCGCCAGCAGTCCTAAGACAGGGCTTCAAGTATGGGAAGCTTTCTTT
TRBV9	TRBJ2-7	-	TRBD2	CASSVGALAGGDEQYF	TGTGCCAGCAGCGTAGGAGCCCTAGCGGGAGGAGACGAGCAGTACTTC
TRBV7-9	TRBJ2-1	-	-	CASSEPWTRSHEQFF	TGTGCCAGCAGCGAACCGTGGACACGGTCCCATGAGCAGTTCTTC
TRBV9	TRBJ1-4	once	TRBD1	CASSVDRGPNEKLFF	TGTGCCAGCAGCGTAGACAGGGGCCCTAATGAAAAACTGTTTTTT
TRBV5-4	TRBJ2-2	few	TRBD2	CASSLSGGRAGVGELFF	TGTGCCAGCAGCTTGTCGGGCGGGAGGGCCGGTGTTGGGGAGCTGTTTTTT
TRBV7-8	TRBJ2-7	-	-	CASSTRGGQTPYEQYF	TGTGCCAGCAGCACGCGCGGCGGACAGACCCCCTACGAGCAGTACTTC
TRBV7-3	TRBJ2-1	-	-	CASSLNAPRSSYNEQFF	TGTGCCAGCAGCTTAAATGCCCCGAGGAGCTCCTACAATGAGCAGTTCTTC
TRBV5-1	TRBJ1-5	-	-	CASSNYPGGQPQHF	TGCGCCAGCAGTAACTACCCCGGTGGTCAGCCCCAGCATTTT